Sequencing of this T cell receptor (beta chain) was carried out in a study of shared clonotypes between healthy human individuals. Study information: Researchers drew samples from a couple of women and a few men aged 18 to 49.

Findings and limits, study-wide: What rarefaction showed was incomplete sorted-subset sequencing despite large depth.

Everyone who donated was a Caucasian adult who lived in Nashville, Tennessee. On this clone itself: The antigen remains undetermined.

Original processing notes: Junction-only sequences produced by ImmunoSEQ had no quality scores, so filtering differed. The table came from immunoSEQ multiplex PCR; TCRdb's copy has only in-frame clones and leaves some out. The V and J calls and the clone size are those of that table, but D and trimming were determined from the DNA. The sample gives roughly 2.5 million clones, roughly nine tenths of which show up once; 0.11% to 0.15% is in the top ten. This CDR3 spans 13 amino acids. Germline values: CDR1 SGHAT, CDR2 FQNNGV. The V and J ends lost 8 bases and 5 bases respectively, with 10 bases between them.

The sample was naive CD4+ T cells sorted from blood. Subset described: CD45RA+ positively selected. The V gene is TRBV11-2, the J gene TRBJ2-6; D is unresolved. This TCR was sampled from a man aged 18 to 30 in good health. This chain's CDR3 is CASVGLWANVLTF. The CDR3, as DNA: TGTGCCAGCGTAGGGCTTTGGGCCAACGTCCTGACTTTC.